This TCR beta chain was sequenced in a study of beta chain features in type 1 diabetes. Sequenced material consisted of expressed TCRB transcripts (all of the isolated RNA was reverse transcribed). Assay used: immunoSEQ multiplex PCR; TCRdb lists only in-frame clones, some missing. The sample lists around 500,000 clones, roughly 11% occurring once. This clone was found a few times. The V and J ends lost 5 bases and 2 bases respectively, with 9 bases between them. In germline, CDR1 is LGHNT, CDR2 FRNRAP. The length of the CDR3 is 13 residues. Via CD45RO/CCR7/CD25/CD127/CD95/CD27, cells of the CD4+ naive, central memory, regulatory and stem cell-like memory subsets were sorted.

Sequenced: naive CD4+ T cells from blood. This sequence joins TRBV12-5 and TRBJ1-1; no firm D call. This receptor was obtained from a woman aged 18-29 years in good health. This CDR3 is CASGPNTNTEAFF. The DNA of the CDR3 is TGTGCTAGTGGTCCCAATACAAACACTGAAGCTTTCTTT. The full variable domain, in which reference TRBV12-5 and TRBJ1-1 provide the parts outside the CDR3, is DARVTQTPRHKVTEMGQEVTMRCQPILGHNTVFWYRQTMMQGLELLAYFRNRAPLDDSGMPKDRFSAEMPDATLATLKIQPSEPRDSAVYFCASGPNTNTEAFFGQGTRLTVV.